The 10 T cell receptor beta chains reported below all come from one sample, sequenced in a study of a mutant IDH1 vaccine in newly diagnosed glioma. The method was immunoSEQ multiplex PCR; TCRdb's version includes in-frame clones alone and lacks a portion of them. Of 20,000 to 30,000 clones listed, roughly nine tenths were seen once; the top ten hold over 9%. Sample time point: baseline, week 1 (first vaccination visit). Documented treatment: pre-vaccination baseline after standard-of-care therapy. The specimen was PBMCs, collected from a glioma patient treated with radiotherapy, temozolomide or both. All receptors come from a young man with glioma.

This chain links TRBV6-4 with TRBJ1-2; the D gene is possibly TRBD1 (5 bases). In germline, CDR1 is MRHNA, CDR2 SNTAGT. Trimming took 0 bases from V and 2 from J, leaving 7 bases between them. This CDR3 has 14 residues. This chain's CDR3 is CASSDSAGNYGYTF. CDR3 sequence (DNA): TGTGCCAGCAGTGACTCCGCAGGGAACTATGGCTACACCTTC.

This chain uses TRBV5-1 with TRBJ1-3, with D possibly TRBD1 on 5 matching bases. Germline loops: CDR1 SGHRS, CDR2 YFSETQ. This CDR3 spans 13 amino acids. V lost 6 bases to trimming and J lost 1 base, with 8 bases between them. CDR3 in DNA: TGCGCCAGCACTGGGGGTTCTGGAAACACCATATATTTT. Its protein is CASTGGSGNTIYF.

The chain carries TRBV18 and TRBJ2-7; D is unclear. CDR1 KGHSH and CDR2 LQKENI come from the germline V gene. V shed 3 bases and J shed 2 bases, with 5 bases lying between them. CDR3 length equals 12 residues. As DNA, the CDR3 is TGTGCCAGCTCACCGGGTCCCTACGAGCAGTACTTC. As protein: CASSPGPYEQYF.

The rearrangement joins TRBV4-1 to TRBJ2-7; D tentatively fits TRBD1 or TRBD2 (5 bases each). The germline V gene has CDR1 MGHRA and CDR2 YSYEKL. There are 15 residues in the CDR3. The V gene lost 0 bases and the J gene lost 6 bases, with 15 bases spanning the gap. The CDR3 DNA reads as TGCGCCAGCAGCCAAGATAGGCTCGAGGGGTCCGAGCAGTACTTC. Translated: CASSQDRLEGSEQYF.

This chain connects TRBV4-1 to TRBJ2-7, with 7 positions matching TRBD2. Germline V lookup: CDR1 MGHRA, CDR2 YSYEKL. With 0 bases clipped from V and 7 bases from J, the junction kept 12 bases outside the gene matches. The CDR3 length is 16 residues. In nucleotides, the CDR3 is TGCGCCAGCAGCCAAGATTGGGAGGGTAACCCCCGGGAGCAGTACTTC. This sequence encodes CASSQDWEGNPREQYF.

The chain employs TRBV10-2 and TRBJ1-6; D is unresolved. The CDR3 runs to 12 residues. Germline CDR1 is WSHSY and CDR2 is SAAADI. The V end lost 2 bases, the J end lost 9 bases, and 5 bases lay between the germline ends. The CDR3 here is CASSEASSPLHF. Here the CDR3 DNA reads TGCGCCAGCAGTGAGGCAAGTTCACCCCTCCACTTT.

V is TRBV10-3 and J is TRBJ2-2; tentatively, D is TRBD1 (5 bases). CDR1 is ENHRY and CDR2 is SYGVKD in the germline V gene. The CDR3 consists of 17 residues. V was pared by 3 bases and J by 0 bases, with 14 bases between. The CDR3, as DNA: TGTGCCATCAGTGAAGCCCGGGCAGGGACGAACACCGGGGAGCTGTTTTTT. Residues: CAISEARAGTNTGELFF.

The rearrangement uses TRBV27 and TRBJ1-2, with 7 bases that match TRBD1. Germline V lookup: CDR1 MNHEY, CDR2 SMNVEV (reference sequence). V lost 6 bases, J lost 2 bases, and 9 bases stayed unmatched. The CDR3 runs 15 residues. DNA of the CDR3: TGTGCCAGCAGCAGAAGACAGGGATGGAACTATGGCTACACCTTC. Protein product: CASSRRQGWNYGYTF.

The genes are TRBV2 and TRBJ1-2; D is perhaps TRBD1 (5 bases). This CDR3 is built from 13 residues. From germline, CDR1 is SNHLY and CDR2 FYNNEI. V lost 4 bases and J 8 bases, leaving 14 bases between the germline ends. The CDR3 DNA reads as TGTGCCAGCAGTGCTACTTACAGGCAGGGCTACACCTTC. Its translation: CASSATYRQGYTF.

The chain has TRBV23-1 and TRBJ1-5; D might be TRBD1 (5 bases). TRBV23-1 belongs to the ORF category, with a function that is uncertain. V was shortened by 10 bases and J by 2 bases, with 27 bases between the two germline ends. CDR3 length: 18 residues. DNA for the CDR3: TGCGCCAATGGGAGGAGGGGAAGGGATTTCTGCGGCAATCAGCCCCAGCATTTT. Encoded protein: CANGRRGRDFCGNQPQHF.